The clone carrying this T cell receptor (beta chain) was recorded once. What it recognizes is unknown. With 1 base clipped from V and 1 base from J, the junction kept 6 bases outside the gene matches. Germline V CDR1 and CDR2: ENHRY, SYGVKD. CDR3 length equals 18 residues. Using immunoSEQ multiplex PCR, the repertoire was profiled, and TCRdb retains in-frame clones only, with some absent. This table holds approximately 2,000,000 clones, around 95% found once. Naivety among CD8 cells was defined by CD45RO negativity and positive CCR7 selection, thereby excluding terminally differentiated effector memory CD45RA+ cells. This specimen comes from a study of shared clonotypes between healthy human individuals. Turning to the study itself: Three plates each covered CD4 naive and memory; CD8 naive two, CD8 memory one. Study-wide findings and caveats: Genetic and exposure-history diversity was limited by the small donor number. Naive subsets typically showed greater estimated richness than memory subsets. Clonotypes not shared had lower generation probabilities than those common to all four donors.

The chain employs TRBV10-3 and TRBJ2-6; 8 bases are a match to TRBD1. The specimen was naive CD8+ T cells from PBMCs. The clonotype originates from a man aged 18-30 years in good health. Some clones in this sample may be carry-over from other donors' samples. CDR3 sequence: CAISELTGVLSGANVLTF. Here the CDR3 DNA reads TGTGCCATCAGTGAGTTGACAGGGGTACTGTCTGGGGCCAACGTCCTGACTTTC.